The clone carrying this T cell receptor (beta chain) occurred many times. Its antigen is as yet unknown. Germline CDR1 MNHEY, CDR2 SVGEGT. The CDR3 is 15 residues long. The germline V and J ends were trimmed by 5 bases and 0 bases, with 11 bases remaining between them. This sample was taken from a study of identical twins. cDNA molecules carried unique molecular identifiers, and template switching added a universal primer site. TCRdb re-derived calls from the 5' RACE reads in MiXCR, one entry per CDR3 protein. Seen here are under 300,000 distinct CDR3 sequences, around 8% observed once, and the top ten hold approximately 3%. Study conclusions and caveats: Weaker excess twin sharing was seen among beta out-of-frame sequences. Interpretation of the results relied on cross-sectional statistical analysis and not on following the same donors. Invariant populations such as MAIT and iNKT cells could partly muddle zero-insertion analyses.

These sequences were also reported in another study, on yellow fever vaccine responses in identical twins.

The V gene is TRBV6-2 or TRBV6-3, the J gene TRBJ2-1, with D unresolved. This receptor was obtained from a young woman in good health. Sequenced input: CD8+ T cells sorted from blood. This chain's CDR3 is CASSSRVSSYNEQFF. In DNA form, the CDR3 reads TGTGCCAGCAGTAGCCGTGTAAGCTCCTACAATGAGCAGTTCTTC.